These 11 T cell receptor beta chains came from one sample sequenced in a study of T cell responses to AZD1222 COVID-19 vaccine. The repertoire was sequenced with immunoSEQ multiplex PCR; TCRdb's copy has only in-frame clones and lacks some. The table includes 80,000 or so clones, 70% to 90% detected once. The material sequenced was peripheral blood, taken on day 0 of AZD1222 vaccination. The receptor set was obtained from an adult in good health.

V gene TRBV30 combines with J gene TRBJ2-3, with D possibly TRBD1 on 7 matching bases. The CDR3 loop spans 14 amino acids. Trimming shortened V by 2 bases and J by 6 bases, and 15 bases separated the two germline ends. CDR1 and CDR2 (germline): GTSNPN, SVGIG (reference sequence). The chain's CDR3 is CAWSLGGAGDTQYF. DNA for the CDR3: TGTGCCTGGAGTTTAGGGGGCGCGGGGGATACGCAGTATTTT.

V is TRBV10-1 and J is TRBJ2-1; 14 bases line up with TRBD2. The ends lost 11 bases at V and 2 bases at J; junction bases unmatched: 11. The CDR3 is 17 residues long. Germline V gene sequence: CDR1 WNHNN, CDR2 SYGVQD (reference sequence). CDR3 loop: CAARGTSGSRTYNEQFF. In nucleotides, the CDR3 is TGCGCCGCGCGGGGGACTAGCGGGAGTCGGACCTACAATGAGCAGTTCTTC.

The V and J genes are TRBV6-5 and TRBJ2-5, with D possibly matching TRBD1 (6 bases). Trimming removed 6 bases from V and 2 bases from J, with 13 bases in between. This CDR3 spans 14 amino acids. Looked up from germline, CDR1 is MNHEY and CDR2 is SVGAGI. The CDR3 loop is CASRKGGSQETQYF. CDR3 DNA: TGTGCCAGCAGGAAAGGGGGTTCACAAGAGACCCAGTACTTC.

The chain carries TRBV6-5 and TRBJ2-7; weak D call: TRBD2 (6 bases). Germline V gene sequence: CDR1 MNHEY, CDR2 SVGAGI. The CDR3 loop spans 14 amino acids. V shed 0 bases and J shed 5 bases, with 11 bases lying between them. CDR3 nucleotides: TGTGCCAGCAGTTACTCGCTACTAGCCGACGAGCAGTACTTC. This codes for CASSYSLLADEQYF.

The chain carries TRBV7-9 and TRBJ2-3, with unresolved D. The CDR3 covers 13 residues. V lost 6 bases to trimming and J lost 0 bases, with 7 bases between them. CDR1 and CDR2 (germline): SEHNR, FQNEAQ (reference sequence). The CDR3 here is CASRSKSTDTQYF. CDR3 in DNA: TGTGCCAGCAGGTCGAAAAGCACAGATACGCAGTATTTT.

The chain's CDR3 is CASSGQGTSTDTQYF. The CDR3 bases are TGTGCCAGCAGCGGACAGGGAACTAGCACAGATACGCAGTATTTT. The chain joins TRBV2 to TRBJ2-3, with 8 positions matching TRBD1. CDR3 length equals 15 residues. V was pared by 6 bases and J by 0 bases, with 5 bases of the junction left unmatched. CDR1 is SNHLY and CDR2 is FYNNEI in the germline V gene.

This chain joins TRBV7-2 and TRBJ2-1, with D possibly matching TRBD1 (6 bases). From germline, CDR1 is SGHTA and CDR2 FQGNSA. CDR3 length: 13 amino acids. V lost 5 bases to trimming and J lost 4 bases, with 9 bases between them. CDR3 region: CASSAQGYNEQFF. The CDR3 DNA reads as TGTGCCAGCAGCGCACAGGGTTACAATGAGCAGTTCTTC.

The chain is built from TRBV7-8 and TRBJ2-3, with a possible D match to TRBD1 (5 bases). This CDR3 contains 16 residues. Germline assignment: CDR1 SGHVS and CDR2 FQNEAQ. The V end lost 0 bases, the J end lost 4 bases, and 14 bases lay between the germline ends. The CDR3 DNA reads as TGTGCCAGCAGCTTAGCGGCTAGGGGTTACTCAGATACGCAGTATTTT. This sequence encodes CASSLAARGYSDTQYF.

The rearrangement links TRBV3-1 (or the pseudogene TRBV3-2) to TRBJ1-4; 8 nucleotides align to TRBD1. J lost 8 bases, V lost 8 bases, and 10 bases had no gene match. This CDR3 is built from 14 residues. Germline values: CDR1 LGHDT, CDR2 YNNKEL (reference sequence). CDR3 sequence reads: CASGPTGEREKLFF. The CDR3 region has the DNA TGTGCCAGCGGACCGACAGGGGAGCGCGAAAAACTGTTTTTT.

The chain uses TRBV4-1 and TRBJ1-1, with a possible D match to TRBD1 (5 bases). Germline loops: CDR1 MGHRA, CDR2 YSYEKL. Deletions cut 6 bases from V and 6 bases from J, with 32 bases between. The CDR3 runs 19 residues. CDR3 nucleotides: TGCGCCAGCAGTCTAAAAGGAGCCGGGGATCGGGGACGATACTCTGAAGCTTTCTTT. Its translation is CASSLKGAGDRGRYSEAFF.

This clone has more than one count but fewer than ten. This chain joins TRBV7-9 and TRBJ2-7; 11 bases line up with TRBD1. CDR1 is SEHNR and CDR2 is FQNEAQ in the germline V gene (reference sequence). The CDR3 is 14 residues long. The V and J ends lost 5 bases and 6 bases, in that order; junction bases with no gene match: 6. For the CDR3, the DNA is TGTGCCAGCAGCCCAGGACAGGGGGCGTCCGAGCAGTACTTC. As protein: CASSPGQGASEQYF.